The 31 T cell receptor beta chains listed next were all sequenced from one sample in a study of blood T cell repertoires in COVID-19. The method was immunoSEQ multiplex PCR; TCRdb's version includes in-frame clones alone and lacks a portion of them. The sample lists hundreds of thousands of clones, around 84% occurring once. The sample taken for sequencing was peripheral blood. Receptors were obtained from a woman older than 75 with active or convalescent COVID-19.

V usage is TRBV21-1 and J usage is TRBJ2-1; TRBD2 is the table's D call, not checked against the DNA. TRBV21-1 is a pseudogene. CDR3 length equals 15 residues. The CDR3 loop reads CASSKGGGGYNEQFF. The CDR3 region has the DNA TGTGCCAGCAGCAAAGGTGGCGGGGGTTACAATGAGCAGTTCTTC.

The chain employs TRBV27 and TRBJ1-4, with 9 bases fitting TRBD1. The CDR3 length is 13 residues. The trim removed 8 bases at V and 7 bases at J, leaving 5 bases unmatched. Per germline, CDR1 MNHEY and CDR2 SMNVEV (reference sequence). The CDR3 nucleotides read TGTGCCAGCCGTGACAGGGGGGCTGAAAAACTGTTTTTT. Residues: CASRDRGAEKLFF.

The chain combines TRBV11-1 with TRBJ2-5, with 10 bases that match TRBD2. Losses at the gene ends were 3 bases for V and 1 base for J; bases not matched to a gene: 2. In germline, CDR1 is SGHAT, CDR2 FQDESV (reference sequence). The CDR3 contains 15 residues. Written as DNA, the CDR3 is TGTGCCAGCAGCTTGGTAGCGGGAGGCCAAGAGACCCAGTACTTC. Translated: CASSLVAGGQETQYF. Complete variable domain (other parts from reference TRBV11-1 and TRBJ2-5): EAEVAQSPRYKITEKSQAVAFWCDPISGHATLYWYRQILGQGPELLVQFQDESVVDDSQLPKDRFSAERLKGVDSTLKIQPAELGDSAMYLCASSLVAGGQETQYFGPGTRLLVL.

This chain joins TRBV7-3 and TRBJ2-2; 8 bases match TRBD2. The CDR3 is made up of 14 amino acids. In germline, CDR1 is SGHTA, CDR2 FQGTGA. J gave up 6 bases and V 6 bases, and 6 bases lay outside the gene matches. The CDR3 coding sequence is TGTGCCAGCAGTCCGGGACTAGTCCCCGGGGAGCTGTTTTTT. It yields the protein CASSPGLVPGELFF. Combining the CDR3 with reference TRBV7-3 and TRBJ2-2 gives the whole variable domain GAGVSQTPSNKVTEKGKYVELRCDPISGHTALYWYRQSLGQGPEFLIYFQGTGAADDSGLPNDRFFAVRPEGSVSTLKIQRTERGDSAVYLCASSPGLVPGELFFGEGSRLTVL.

The count of this clone is one. Here the CDR3 DNA reads TGTGCCACCAGTGATTCGAAGCTCGGGACAGGGATCAATGAGCAGTTCTTC. Its translation: CATSDSKLGTGINEQFF. The rearrangement uses TRBV24-1 and TRBJ2-1; 9 positions agree with TRBD1. The CDR3 runs to 17 residues. Germline lookup yields CDR1 KGHDR and CDR2 SFDVKD. Trimming at V came to 2 bases and at J to 6 bases, leaving 10 bases not matched to a gene.

The CDR3 sequence is CASSKGQGASNYEQYF. DNA of the CDR3: TGCGCCAGCAGCAAGGGACAGGGGGCCTCCAACTACGAGCAGTACTTC. V and J are TRBV5-1 and TRBJ2-7; 12 bases are a match to TRBD1. V shed 4 bases, J shed 3 bases, and the junction held 8 bases outside the gene matches. Germline CDR1 SGHRS, CDR2 YFSETQ. The length of the CDR3 is 16 residues.

This rearrangement joins TRBV7-6 to TRBJ2-3; 16 bases fit TRBD2. The germline gives CDR1 SGHVS, CDR2 FNYEAQ. V was clipped by 3 bases and J by 10 bases; unmatched bases: 7. This CDR3 is built from 16 residues. The DNA of the CDR3 is TGTGCCAGCAGCTTTGAGGGACTAGCGGGGGGGGCCCCGCAGTATTTT. Amino acid sequence: CASSFEGLAGGAPQYF.

The V and J genes are TRBV27 and TRBJ2-3; 12 bases are shared with TRBD2. J was trimmed by 4 bases and V by 6 bases; bases with no gene match: 26. CDR1 is MNHEY and CDR2 is SMNVEV in the germline V gene (reference sequence). This CDR3 contains 22 residues. CDR3 amino acids: CASRPLLGRLAGAGRVADTQYF. The CDR3 nucleotides are TGTGCCAGCAGACCCTTATTAGGGAGACTAGCGGGAGCGGGAAGAGTTGCAGATACGCAGTATTTT.

The gene calls are TRBV28 and TRBJ2-1; 10 positions agree with TRBD2. Germline V lookup: CDR1 MDHEN, CDR2 SYDVKM. J lost 7 bases, V lost 5 bases, and 11 bases had no gene match. CDR3 length equals 16 residues. CDR3 loop: CASSTSAGGPWNEQFF. Written as DNA, the CDR3 is TGTGCCAGCAGTACCTCAGCGGGGGGGCCTTGGAATGAGCAGTTCTTC.

The rearrangement links TRBV4-2 to TRBJ2-3; 9 nucleotides align to TRBD1. Unmatched junction bases numbered 9, after V lost 0 bases and J lost 5 bases. Per germline, CDR1 LGHNA and CDR2 YNFKEQ. CDR3 length: 17 amino acids. CDR3 DNA sequence: TGTGCCAGCAGCCAAGAAGGACAGGGGTTGTGGGGAGATACGCAGTATTTT. Its protein product is CASSQEGQGLWGDTQYF.

This rearrangement joins TRBV7-8 to TRBJ2-7; 13 nucleotides match TRBD2. This CDR3 region has 16 residues. Germline CDR1 and CDR2: SGHVS and FQNEAQ. J lost 6 bases, V lost 5 bases, and 10 bases had no gene match. The CDR3 loop is CASSPGTSGNLGEQYF. The CDR3 coding sequence is TGTGCCAGCAGCCCCGGGACTAGCGGGAACTTGGGCGAGCAGTACTTC.

The V call is TRBV5-6, the J call TRBJ2-1, with TRBD2 matching over 8 bases. Germline CDR1 SGHDT, CDR2 YYEEEE. This CDR3 contains 16 residues. V lost 4 bases, J lost 3 bases, and 9 bases stayed unmatched. The CDR3 DNA reads as TGTGCCAGCAGCAACCCAATAGCGGGGTACTACAATGAGCAGTTCTTC. Translation gives CASSNPIAGYYNEQFF.

The chain joins TRBV6-2 or TRBV6-3 to TRBJ1-2, with a tentative D call TRBD1 (5 bases). Trimming pared 5 bases from V and 8 bases from J, leaving 24 bases between. CDR1 is MNHEY, CDR2 SVGEGT, per germline. This CDR3 has 16 amino acids. Here the CDR3 DNA reads TGTGCCAGCAGTCCCCCAATCGGGACTGGGCGGGAGGGCTACACCTTC. This translates into CASSPPIGTGREGYTF.

V usage is TRBV6-2 or TRBV6-3 and J usage is TRBJ2-3, with 8 nucleotides matching TRBD2. Trimming took 4 bases from V and 4 from J; bases not matched to a gene: 10. The germline V gene has CDR1 MNHEY and CDR2 SVGEGT. The CDR3 length is 16 residues. CDR3 protein: CASSLLSGVTADTQYF. For the CDR3, the DNA is TGTGCCAGCAGTTTACTTAGCGGGGTAACTGCAGATACGCAGTATTTT.

The chain employs TRBV4-2 and TRBJ2-3; 9 bases align to TRBD2. CDR3 length: 15 residues. Germline assignment: CDR1 LGHNA and CDR2 YNFKEQ. V shed 0 bases, J shed 6 bases, and the junction held 4 bases outside the gene matches. DNA of the CDR3: TGTGCCAGCAGCCAAGAGCGGGGGGGCCGGGATACGCAGTATTTT. Its translation: CASSQERGGRDTQYF.

The chain couples TRBV5-4 to TRBJ2-1; TRBD1 agrees at 9 bases. V lost 5 bases, J lost 5 bases, and 14 bases stayed unmatched. The V gene's germline CDR1 is SGHNT and CDR2 YYREEE (reference sequence). CDR3 size: 17 residues. The CDR3 spells CASSPRTGTGSNNEQFF. The CDR3, as DNA: TGTGCCAGCAGTCCCCGAACCGGGACAGGGTCGAACAATGAGCAGTTCTTC.

The chain is built from TRBV19 and TRBJ2-5; the match to TRBD2 covers 9 bases. The CDR3 totals 17 residues. After removal of 7 bases from V and 2 bases from J, the junction contained 14 bases not matched to a gene. Germline CDR1 LNHDA, CDR2 SQIVND (reference sequence). The CDR3 region has the DNA TGTGCCAGTATTATTATCGCGGCGGGGGGGCGGCAAGAGACCCAGTACTTC. It specifies CASIIIAAGGRQETQYF.

The CDR3 DNA is TGTGCCAGCAGCGTAGGAGGCAGGGGCAATCAGCCCCAGCATTTT. Protein sequence: CASSVGGRGNQPQHF. V usage is TRBV9 and J usage is TRBJ1-5, with D maybe TRBD1 (5 bases). The CDR3 runs to 15 residues. V was clipped by 0 bases and J by 2 bases, with 9 bases between them. Per the germline V gene, CDR1 is SGDLS and CDR2 is YYNGEE.

V gene TRBV24-1 combines with J gene TRBJ2-1, with 7 bases lining up with TRBD1. Germline V gene data show CDR1 as KGHDR and CDR2 as SFDVKD. The trim removed 3 bases at V and 9 bases at J, leaving 4 bases unmatched. This CDR3 spans 13 amino acids. This CDR3 is CATSDDRVGEQFF. As DNA, the CDR3 is TGTGCCACCAGTGATGACAGGGTAGGTGAGCAGTTCTTC.

The sample holds a few counts of this clone. V gene TRBV7-3 combines with J gene TRBJ2-7; no reliable D call. Germline lookup yields CDR1 SGHTA and CDR2 FQGTGA. The CDR3 length is 13 residues. The ends were cut back, 3 bases at V and 7 bases at J, with 13 bases in the middle. The CDR3 bases are TGTGCCAGCAGCTTGAGGATGGCTAGGGAGCAGTACTTC. Protein: CASSLRMAREQYF.

The CDR3 region has the DNA TGTGCCAGTTCTATTGCCTTCTACAATGAGCAGTTCTTC. As protein: CASSIAFYNEQFF. This chain uses TRBV6-5 with TRBJ2-1; the D is unclear. Trimming pared 9 bases from V and 3 bases from J, leaving 12 bases between. The CDR3 is made up of 13 amino acids. The germline V gene has CDR1 MNHEY and CDR2 SVGAGI.

This chain uses TRBV5-4 with TRBJ1-6; perhaps TRBD1 as D (6 bases). V gave up 2 bases and J gave up 3 bases, with 9 bases separating them. CDR3 length: 15 amino acids. The germline V gene encodes CDR1 SGHNT and CDR2 YYREEE (reference sequence). Here the CDR3 DNA reads TGTGCCAGCAGCTTAGCACAGGGCTATAATTCACCCCTCCACTTT. Translation: CASSLAQGYNSPLHF.

This chain joins TRBV6-6 and TRBJ1-1; D unresolved. Between the trimmed V and J ends, which lost 0 bases and 6 bases, there was a span of 11 bases. This CDR3 comprises 14 residues. CDR1 is MNHNY and CDR2 is SVGAGI in the germline V gene (reference sequence). The CDR3 coding sequence is TGTGCCAGCAGTTACTCGGGTCTGGGCGCTGAAGCTTTCTTT. Amino acid sequence: CASSYSGLGAEAFF.

V is TRBV2 and J is TRBJ1-5; D ambiguous. With 8 bases removed from V and 5 bases from J, the gap between germline ends came to 13 bases. This CDR3 has 13 amino acids. Per germline, CDR1 SNHLY and CDR2 FYNNEI. The CDR3 bases are TGTGCCAGCCGACCGAGGAACGATCAGCCCCAGCATTTT. Its translation: CASRPRNDQPQHF.

The chain is built from TRBV19 and TRBJ1-6, with D uncertain. V lost 3 bases and J 7 bases, leaving 4 bases between the germline ends. The germline gives CDR1 LNHDA, CDR2 SQIVND (reference sequence). CDR3 length: 12 residues. This CDR3 is CASSIGNSPLHF. The CDR3, as DNA: TGTGCCAGTAGTATCGGGAATTCACCCCTCCACTTT.

Here the CDR3 DNA reads TGCGCCAGCAGCTTGCAAGGACAGGGAGGCAATGAGCAGTTCTTC. This sequence encodes CASSLQGQGGNEQFF. The chain recombines TRBV5-1 with TRBJ2-1; 8 bases fit TRBD1. V dropped 1 base and J dropped 6; count of bases not matched to a gene: 6. The CDR3 is 15 residues long. CDR1 SGHRS and CDR2 YFSETQ come from the germline V gene.

The chain combines TRBV3-1 (or the pseudogene TRBV3-2) with TRBJ1-6; 7 nucleotides match TRBD1. There are 18 residues in the CDR3. From germline, CDR1 is LGHDT and CDR2 YNNKEL (reference sequence). V trimming: 1 base; J trimming: 7 bases; junction bases outside the gene matches: 13. CDR3 in DNA: TGTGCCAGCAGCCAAGTGTTTTCAGGGACAGCTCCAAATTCACCCCTCCACTTT. Translating it yields CASSQVFSGTAPNSPLHF.

A note on this clone: Other DNA sequences within the sample encode an identical CDR3. The chain links TRBV5-1 to TRBJ2-7; the D is unclear. Germline CDR1 reads SGHRS; CDR2 reads YFSETQ. The CDR3 runs 15 residues. Trimming removed 4 bases from V and 0 bases from J, with 14 bases in between. CDR3 protein: CASSLTGSLSYEQYF. CDR3 in DNA: TGCGCCAGCAGCCTTACCGGGTCGCTCTCCTACGAGCAGTACTTC.

The genes are TRBV5-4 and TRBJ2-3, with 14 bases identical to TRBD2. J lost 4 bases, V lost 4 bases, and 5 bases had no gene match. Germline V CDR1 and CDR2: SGHNT, YYREEE (reference sequence). The CDR3 spans 16 residues. In DNA form, the CDR3 reads TGTGCCAGCAGCGCGGGACTAGCGGGAGCCTCAGATACGCAGTATTTT. This translates into CASSAGLAGASDTQYF.

Note on this clone: Other DNA sequences from this sample encode an identical CDR3 as well. J is TRBJ2-3 and V is TRBV9; TRBD1 agrees at 7 bases. Trimming cost V 3 bases and J 3 bases; bases outside gene matches: 7. The CDR3 runs 15 residues. In germline, CDR1 is SGDLS, CDR2 YYNGEE. The chain's CDR3 is CASSASGTETDTQYF. The CDR3 region has the DNA TGTGCCAGCAGCGCGTCCGGGACAGAGACAGATACGCAGTATTTT.

This rearrangement joins TRBV6-2 or TRBV6-3 to TRBJ2-1, with 12 bases that match TRBD1. Trimming cost V 2 bases and J 4 bases; bases outside gene matches: 3. CDR1 is MNHEY and CDR2 is SVGEGT in the germline V gene. The CDR3 is made up of 16 amino acids. The CDR3 DNA is TGTGCCAGCAGTTACGGGGACAGGGGGCGATACAATGAGCAGTTCTTC. Residues: CASSYGDRGRYNEQFF.